At least ten counts were recorded for the clone carrying this T cell receptor (beta chain). Its matching antigen is unknown. This sample stems from a study of early T cells in non-severe SARS-CoV-2 infection. Study at large: Sequencing targeted bulk RNA from unsorted whole blood, leaving chains unpaired. General study results and limits: Anti-spike CD8 specificities were favored by VDJdb matching, whose results missed private and CD4 specificities.

The CDR3 length is 15 residues. CDR1 is MNHEY and CDR2 is SVGEGT in the germline V gene. Deletions cut 8 bases from V and 6 bases from J, with 19 bases between. Each single cDNA molecule received a unique molecular identifier. In TCRdb, the 5' RACE reads were re-called with MiXCR into one record per CDR3 protein. This repertoire shows 35,000 to 40,000 distinct CDR3 sequences, under 6.5% found once; its top ten account for roughly 25%. The chain is built from TRBV6-2 or TRBV6-3 and TRBJ1-4; D may be TRBD1 (6 bases). The TCR originated in an adult who was a healthcare worker with PCR-confirmed SARS-CoV-2 infection or an uninfected control (not recorded which). The sequenced material came from whole blood. CDR3 coding DNA: TGTGCCAGCGGCTTGGGGGGGGCGCAGGATGAAAAACTGTTTTTT. Protein: CASGLGGAQDEKLFF.